This T cell receptor beta chain originates from a study of human T cells and chemical hapten exposure. What the library attached to individual cDNA molecules were unique molecular identifiers. TCRdb redid the calling of the RACE reads with MiXCR, one entry per CDR3 protein. The repertoire consists of under 90,000 distinct CDR3 sequences, with around 8.7% occurring once and the leading ten covering over 1.5%. This clonotype was recorded a few times. Between the trimmed V and J ends, which lost 4 bases and 2 bases, there was a span of 10 bases. Germline lookup yields CDR1 SGHVS and CDR2 FNYEAQ. CDR3 length equals 14 residues. Time point denoted: healthy volunteer bleed at 6 weeks. Researchers extracted total RNA from unfractionated whole blood.

V usage is TRBV7-6 and J usage is TRBJ2-3; no reliable D call. The clonotype comes from a male donor in good health. Some clones in this sample may be carry-over from other donors' samples. Sequenced: whole blood. The CDR3 reads CASSSRRVTDTQYF. The CDR3 nucleotides are TGTGCCAGCAGCTCACGACGGGTCACAGATACGCAGTATTTT.